The TCR beta chain described here comes from a study of blood T cell repertoires in COVID-19. Study at large: Whether acute or convalescent, the COVID-19 samples came from the United States, Italy and Spain.

Recovery meant two consecutive negative NP/OP PCR tests, professional clearance, or resolved symptoms. This CDR3 is 13 amino acids long. Trimming pared 6 bases from V and 4 bases from J, leaving 12 bases between. Per germline, CDR1 MNHEY and CDR2 SMNVEV (reference sequence). The assay was immunoSEQ multiplex PCR, and TCRdb's table has in-frame clones only and misses some. The table includes 430,000 or so clones, approximately 90% detected once. The chain couples TRBV27 to TRBJ1-2; weak D call: TRBD1 (6 bases). Sequenced material: PBMCs or T cells enriched from blood (not recorded which). The receptor was derived from a middle-aged woman who had recovered from COVID-19. The chain's CDR3 is CASRGGLGYGYTF. The CDR3 DNA is TGTGCCAGCAGGGGGGGGCTGGGCTATGGCTACACCTTC.